Following are 2 T cell receptor beta chains from one sample sequenced in a study of control samples from healthy donors and cancer patients. TCRdb's table, derived via immunoSEQ multiplex PCR, lists solely in-frame clones and lacks some. Of 40,000 or so clones in the sample, less than 95% are singletons; the top ten hold approximately 23%. Input material: PBMCs. These TCRs come from a woman between 40 and 50 years old with head and neck cancer.

The chain combines TRBV28 with TRBJ2-3; TRBD2 is a possible D gene (7 bases). The CDR3 extends over 18 amino acids. Per the germline V gene, CDR1 is MDHEN and CDR2 is SYDVKM. Between the trimmed V and J ends, which lost 4 bases and 2 bases, there was a span of 22 bases. CDR3 DNA sequence: TGTGCCAGCAGTTCATGGGGGGGGGCGCGGGTGGCCACAGATACGCAGTATTTT. This encodes CASSSWGGARVATDTQYF.

The V call is TRBV5-8, the J call TRBJ1-4; D call uncertain. The germline V gene has CDR1 SGHTS and CDR2 YDEGEE. V lost 5 bases to trimming and J lost 4 bases, with 9 bases between them. The CDR3 runs 13 residues. For the CDR3, the DNA is TGTGCCAGCAGTGGAGGTATTAATGAAAAACTGTTTTTT. Translating it yields CASSGGINEKLFF.